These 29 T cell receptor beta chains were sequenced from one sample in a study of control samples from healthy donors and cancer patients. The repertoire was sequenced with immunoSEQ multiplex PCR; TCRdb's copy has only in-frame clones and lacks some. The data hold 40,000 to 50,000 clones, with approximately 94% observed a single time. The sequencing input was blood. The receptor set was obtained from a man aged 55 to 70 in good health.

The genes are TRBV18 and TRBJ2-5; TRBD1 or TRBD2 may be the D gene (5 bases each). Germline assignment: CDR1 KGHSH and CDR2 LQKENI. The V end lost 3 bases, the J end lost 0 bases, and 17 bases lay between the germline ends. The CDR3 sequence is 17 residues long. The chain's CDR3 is CASSPYLFGANQETQYF. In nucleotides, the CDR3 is TGTGCCAGCTCACCCTACTTATTCGGGGCAAACCAAGAGACCCAGTACTTC. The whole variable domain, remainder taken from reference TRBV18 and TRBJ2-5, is NAGVMQNPRHLVRRRGQEARLRCSPMKGHSHVYWYRQLPEEGLKFMVYLQKENIIDESGMPKERFSAEFPKEGPSILRIQQVVRGDSAAYFCASSPYLFGANQETQYFGPGTRLLVL.

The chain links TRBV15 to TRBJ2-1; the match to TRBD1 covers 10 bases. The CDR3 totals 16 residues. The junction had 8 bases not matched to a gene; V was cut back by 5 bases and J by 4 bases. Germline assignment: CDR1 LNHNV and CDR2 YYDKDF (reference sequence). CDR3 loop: CATSGDRGPLYNEQFF. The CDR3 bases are TGTGCCACCAGCGGGGACAGGGGCCCCTTATACAATGAGCAGTTCTTC.

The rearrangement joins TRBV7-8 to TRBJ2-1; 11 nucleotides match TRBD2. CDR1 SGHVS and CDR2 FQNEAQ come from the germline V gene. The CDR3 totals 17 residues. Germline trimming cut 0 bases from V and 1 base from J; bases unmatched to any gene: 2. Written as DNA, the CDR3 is TGTGCCAGCAGCTTAGCGGGGACTAGCGGTTCCTACAATGAGCAGTTCTTC. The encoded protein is CASSLAGTSGSYNEQFF.

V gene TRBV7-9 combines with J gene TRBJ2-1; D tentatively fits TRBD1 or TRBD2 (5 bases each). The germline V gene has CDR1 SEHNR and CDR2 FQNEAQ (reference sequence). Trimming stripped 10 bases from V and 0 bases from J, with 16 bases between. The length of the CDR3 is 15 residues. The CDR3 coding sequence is TGTGCCACCACCCAAGGGACGAGCTCCTACAATGAGCAGTTCTTC. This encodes CATTQGTSSYNEQFF.

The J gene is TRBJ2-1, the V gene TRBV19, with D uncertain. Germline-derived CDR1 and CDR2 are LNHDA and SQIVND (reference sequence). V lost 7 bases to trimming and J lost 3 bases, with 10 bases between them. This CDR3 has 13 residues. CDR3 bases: TGTGCCAGTAAGGGCGAATTCTACAATGAGCAGTTCTTC. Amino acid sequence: CASKGEFYNEQFF.

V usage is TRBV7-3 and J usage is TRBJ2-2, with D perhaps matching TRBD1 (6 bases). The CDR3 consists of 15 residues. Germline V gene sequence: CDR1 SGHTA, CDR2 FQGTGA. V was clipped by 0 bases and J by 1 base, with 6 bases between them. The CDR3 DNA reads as TGTGCCAGCAGCTTAACGGGACAGAACACCGGGGAGCTGTTTTTT. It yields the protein CASSLTGQNTGELFF. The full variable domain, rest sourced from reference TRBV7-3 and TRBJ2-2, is GAGVSQTPSNKVTEKGKYVELRCDPISGHTALYWYRQSLGQGPEFLIYFQGTGAADDSGLPNDRFFAVRPEGSVSTLKIQRTERGDSAVYLCASSLTGQNTGELFFGEGSRLTVL.

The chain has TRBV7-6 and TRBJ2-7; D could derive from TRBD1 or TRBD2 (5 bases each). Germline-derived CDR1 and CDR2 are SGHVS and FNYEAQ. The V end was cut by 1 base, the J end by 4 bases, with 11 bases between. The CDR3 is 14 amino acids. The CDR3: CASSLGGNSYEQYF. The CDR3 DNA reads TGTGCCAGCAGCTTAGGGGGGAATTCGTACGAGCAGTACTTC.

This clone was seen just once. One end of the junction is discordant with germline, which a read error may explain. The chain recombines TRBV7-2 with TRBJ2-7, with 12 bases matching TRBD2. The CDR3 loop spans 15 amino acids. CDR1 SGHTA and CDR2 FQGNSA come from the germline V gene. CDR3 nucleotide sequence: TGTGCCAGCAGCCTAGCGGGAGGGCCGGGCTACGAGCAGTACTTC. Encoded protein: CASSLAGGPGYEQYF.

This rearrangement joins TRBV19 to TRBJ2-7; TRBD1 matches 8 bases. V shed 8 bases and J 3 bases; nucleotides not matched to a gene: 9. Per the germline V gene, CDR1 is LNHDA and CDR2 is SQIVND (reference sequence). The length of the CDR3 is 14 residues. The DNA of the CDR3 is TGTGCCAGTCGTGAGGTTGGACAGGGCTACGAGCAGTACTTC. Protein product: CASREVGQGYEQYF.

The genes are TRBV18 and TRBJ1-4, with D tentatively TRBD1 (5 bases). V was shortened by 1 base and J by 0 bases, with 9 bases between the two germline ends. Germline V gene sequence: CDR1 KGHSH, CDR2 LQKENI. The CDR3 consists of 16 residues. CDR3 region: CASSPLGTATNEKLFF. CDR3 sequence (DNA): TGTGCCAGCTCACCACTTGGGACGGCAACTAATGAAAAACTGTTTTTT. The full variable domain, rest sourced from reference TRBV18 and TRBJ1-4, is NAGVMQNPRHLVRRRGQEARLRCSPMKGHSHVYWYRQLPEEGLKFMVYLQKENIIDESGMPKERFSAEFPKEGPSILRIQQVVRGDSAAYFCASSPLGTATNEKLFFGSGTQLSVL.

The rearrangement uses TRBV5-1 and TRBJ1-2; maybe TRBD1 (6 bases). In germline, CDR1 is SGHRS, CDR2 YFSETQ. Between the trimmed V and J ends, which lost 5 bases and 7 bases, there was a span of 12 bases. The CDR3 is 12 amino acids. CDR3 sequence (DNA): TGCGCCAGCAGTTGGGACATCGGTGGCTACACCTTC. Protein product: CASSWDIGGYTF.

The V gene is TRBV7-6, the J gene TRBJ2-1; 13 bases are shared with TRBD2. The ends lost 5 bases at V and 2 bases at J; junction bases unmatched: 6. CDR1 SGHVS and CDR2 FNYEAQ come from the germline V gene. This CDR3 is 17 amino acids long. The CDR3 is CASSRWTSGSPYNEQFF. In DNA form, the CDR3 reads TGTGCCAGCAGCCGCTGGACTAGCGGGAGTCCCTACAATGAGCAGTTCTTC.

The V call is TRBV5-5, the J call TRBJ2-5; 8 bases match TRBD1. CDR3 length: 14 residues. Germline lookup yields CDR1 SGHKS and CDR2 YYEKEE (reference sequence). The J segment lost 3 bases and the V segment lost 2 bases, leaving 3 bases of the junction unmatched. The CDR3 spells CASSFDRGEETQYF. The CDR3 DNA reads TGTGCCAGCAGCTTCGACAGGGGCGAAGAGACCCAGTACTTC.

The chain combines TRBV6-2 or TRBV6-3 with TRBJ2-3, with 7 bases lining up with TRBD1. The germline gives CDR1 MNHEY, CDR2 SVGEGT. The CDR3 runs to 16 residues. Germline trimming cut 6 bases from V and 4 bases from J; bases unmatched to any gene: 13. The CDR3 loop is CASSTVDRTFADTQYF. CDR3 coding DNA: TGTGCCAGCAGCACCGTGGACAGGACCTTTGCAGATACGCAGTATTTT.

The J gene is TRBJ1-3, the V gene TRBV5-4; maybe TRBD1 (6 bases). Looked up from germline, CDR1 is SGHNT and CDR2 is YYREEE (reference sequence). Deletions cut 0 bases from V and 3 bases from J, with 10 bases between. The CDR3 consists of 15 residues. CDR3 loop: CASSLAGVDGNTIYF. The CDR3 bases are TGTGCCAGCAGCTTGGCAGGGGTTGATGGAAACACCATATATTTT.

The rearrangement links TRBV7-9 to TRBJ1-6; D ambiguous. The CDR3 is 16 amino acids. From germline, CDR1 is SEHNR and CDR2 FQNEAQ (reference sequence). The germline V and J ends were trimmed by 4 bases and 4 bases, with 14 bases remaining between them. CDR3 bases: TGTGCCAGCAGCTCCACTAATTCGGGGTATAATTCACCCCTCCACTTT. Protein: CASSSTNSGYNSPLHF.

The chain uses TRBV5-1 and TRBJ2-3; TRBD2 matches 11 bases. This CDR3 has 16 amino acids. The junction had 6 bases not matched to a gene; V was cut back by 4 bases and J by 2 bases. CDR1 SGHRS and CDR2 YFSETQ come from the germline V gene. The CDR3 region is CASSLGLAGATDTQYF. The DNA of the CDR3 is TGCGCCAGCAGCCTCGGACTAGCGGGCGCCACAGATACGCAGTATTTT.

The CDR3 nucleotides read TGTGCCAGCAGTTACTCCAATTACAATGAGCAGTTCTTC. It yields the protein CASSYSNYNEQFF. The chain is built from TRBV6-6 and TRBJ2-1; D is ambiguous. V was trimmed by 0 bases and J by 4 bases, leaving 4 bases between them. The CDR3 spans 13 residues. CDR1 is MNHNY, CDR2 SVGAGI, per germline (reference sequence).

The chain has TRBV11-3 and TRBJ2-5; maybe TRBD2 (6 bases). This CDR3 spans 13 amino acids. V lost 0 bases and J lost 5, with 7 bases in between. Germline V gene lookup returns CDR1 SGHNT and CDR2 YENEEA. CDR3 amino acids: CASSLDAGETQYF. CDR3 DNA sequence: TGTGCCAGCAGCTTAGATGCGGGGGAGACCCAGTACTTC.

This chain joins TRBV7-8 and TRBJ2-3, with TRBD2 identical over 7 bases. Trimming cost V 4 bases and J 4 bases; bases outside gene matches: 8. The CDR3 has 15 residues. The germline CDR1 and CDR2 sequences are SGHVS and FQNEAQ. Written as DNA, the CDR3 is TGTGCCAGCAGCTGGGGGACTACCGACGCAGATACGCAGTATTTT. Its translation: CASSWGTTDADTQYF.

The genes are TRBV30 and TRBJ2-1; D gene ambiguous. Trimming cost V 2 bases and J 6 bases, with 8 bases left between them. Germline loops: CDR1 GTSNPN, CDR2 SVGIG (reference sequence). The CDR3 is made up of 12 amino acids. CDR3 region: CAWSRQFNEQFF. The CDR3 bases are TGTGCCTGGAGTCGGCAGTTCAATGAGCAGTTCTTC.

The CDR3 DNA reads TGCGCCAGCAGCTATGGACAGGGCTACGAGCAGTACTTC. Its protein product is CASSYGQGYEQYF. This chain uses TRBV5-1 with TRBJ2-7, with TRBD1 matching 8 bases. CDR3 length: 13 residues. Germline V gene lookup returns CDR1 SGHRS and CDR2 YFSETQ. J was trimmed by 3 bases and V by 3 bases; bases with no gene match: 2.

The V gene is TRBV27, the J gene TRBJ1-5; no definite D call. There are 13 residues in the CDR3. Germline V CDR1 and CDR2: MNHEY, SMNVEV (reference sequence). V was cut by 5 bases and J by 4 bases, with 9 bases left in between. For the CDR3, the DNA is TGTGCCAGCAGTCCTCTAGCGAATCAGCCCCAGCATTTT. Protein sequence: CASSPLANQPQHF.

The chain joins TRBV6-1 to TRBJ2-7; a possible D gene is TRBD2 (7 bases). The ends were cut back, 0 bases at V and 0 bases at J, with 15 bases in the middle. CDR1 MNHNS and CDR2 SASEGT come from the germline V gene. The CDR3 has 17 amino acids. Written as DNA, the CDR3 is TGTGCCAGCAGTGAAGCATGGGGGGGCGGGGCCTCCTACGAGCAGTACTTC. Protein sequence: CASSEAWGGGASYEQYF.

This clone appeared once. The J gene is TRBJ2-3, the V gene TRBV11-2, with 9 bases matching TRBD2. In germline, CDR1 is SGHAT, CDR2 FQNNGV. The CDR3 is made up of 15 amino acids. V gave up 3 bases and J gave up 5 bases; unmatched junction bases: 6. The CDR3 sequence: CASSFRLAGKDTQYF. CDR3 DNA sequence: TGTGCCAGCAGCTTCCGTCTAGCGGGGAAAGATACGCAGTATTTT.

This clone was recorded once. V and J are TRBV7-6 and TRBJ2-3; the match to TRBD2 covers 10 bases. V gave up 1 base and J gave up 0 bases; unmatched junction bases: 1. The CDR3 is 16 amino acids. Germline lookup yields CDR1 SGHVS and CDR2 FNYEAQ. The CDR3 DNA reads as TGTGCCAGCAGCTTAGAGGGACTAGCGAGCACAGATACGCAGTATTTT. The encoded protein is CASSLEGLASTDTQYF.

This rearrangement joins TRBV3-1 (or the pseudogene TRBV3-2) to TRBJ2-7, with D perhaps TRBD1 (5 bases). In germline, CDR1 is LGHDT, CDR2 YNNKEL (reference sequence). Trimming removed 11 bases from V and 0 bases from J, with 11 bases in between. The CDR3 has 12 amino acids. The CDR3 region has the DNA TGTGCCTCAGCAAGGGGCTCCTACGAGCAGTACTTC. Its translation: CASARGSYEQYF.

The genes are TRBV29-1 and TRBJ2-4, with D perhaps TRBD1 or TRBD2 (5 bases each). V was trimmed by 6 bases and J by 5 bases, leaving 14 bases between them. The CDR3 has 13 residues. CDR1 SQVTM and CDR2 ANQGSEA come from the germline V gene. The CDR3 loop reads CSVAPRDENIQYF. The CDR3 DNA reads TGCAGCGTGGCTCCCCGGGACGAAAACATTCAGTACTTC.

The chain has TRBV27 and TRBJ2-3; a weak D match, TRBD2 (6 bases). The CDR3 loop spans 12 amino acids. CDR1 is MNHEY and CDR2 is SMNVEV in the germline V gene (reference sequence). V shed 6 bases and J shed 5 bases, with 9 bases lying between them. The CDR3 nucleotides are TGTGCCAGCAGCCCCGGGGGAGATACGCAGTATTTT. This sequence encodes CASSPGGDTQYF.